The following is a T cell receptor (beta chain) sequence with its context. The source of the sample is a study of shared clonotypes between healthy human individuals. As for the study in general: Researchers assigned three CD4 naive, three CD4 memory, two CD8 naive and one CD8 memory plate to each donor.

Authors' processing steps: Filtering differed for immunoSEQ, which gave only junction sequences without quality scores. Produced via immunoSEQ multiplex PCR; TCRdb's table is partial and in-frame only. That table gives V, J and clone size, and the DNA gave D and trimming. The sample shows fewer than 2.5 million clones, roughly 93% of them seen only once. This CDR3 is built from 14 residues. Per germline, CDR1 SGHTS and CDR2 YDEGEE. Between the trimmed V and J ends, which lost 0 bases and 6 bases, there was a span of 12 bases. This TCR derives from a young man in good health. Some clones in this sample may be carry-over from other donors' samples. This chain connects TRBV5-8 to TRBJ1-1, with D tentatively TRBD1 (5 bases). The sequenced material came from naive CD4+ T cells from PBMCs. Subset: CD45RA+ positively selected. As DNA, the CDR3 is TGTGCCAGCAGCTTGGCCTCAGGGAAGGCTGAAGCTTTCTTT. It translates to CASSLASGKAEAFF.